These 28 T cell receptor beta chains were sequenced from one sample in a study of blood T cell repertoires in COVID-19. Libraries were prepared by immunoSEQ multiplex PCR; TCRdb keeps only in-frame clonotypes and omits some of them. Of around 68,000 clones in the sample, roughly 93% were seen once. The sequenced sample was peripheral blood. The origin of the receptors is a human donor in a cohort sampled during active COVID-19.

The chain uses TRBV15 and TRBJ2-7; TRBD2 matches 8 bases. The CDR3 consists of 15 residues. With V trimmed by 0 bases and J by 2 bases, 3 bases remained unmatched. Germline V CDR1 and CDR2: LNHNV, YYDKDF (reference sequence). Here the CDR3 reads CATSRDYGRAYEQYF. In DNA, the CDR3 is TGTGCCACCAGCAGAGATTACGGGAGGGCCTACGAGCAGTACTTC.

The chain employs TRBV7-6 and TRBJ2-7, with D perhaps matching TRBD1 (6 bases). Germline assignment: CDR1 SGHVS and CDR2 FNYEAQ. Trimming removed 5 bases from V and 3 bases from J, with 17 bases in between. The CDR3 is 15 residues long. CDR3 loop: CASSPLATGNYEQYF. The CDR3 nucleotides are TGTGCCAGCAGCCCCCTTGCTACAGGGAACTACGAGCAGTACTTC.

This clone appeared once. V is TRBV28 and J is TRBJ2-5; tentative D call: TRBD2 (6 bases). V was pared by 3 bases and J by 4 bases, with 15 bases between. This CDR3 comprises 15 residues. Germline V gene lookup returns CDR1 MDHEN and CDR2 SYDVKM. The DNA of the CDR3 is TGTGCCAGCAGTTTTAGGCGGGACTGGGGAGAGACCCAGTACTTC. It translates to CASSFRRDWGETQYF.

The V call is TRBV18, the J call TRBJ1-1; 8 bases line up with TRBD1. The trim removed 2 bases at V and 5 bases at J, leaving 10 bases unmatched. This CDR3 region has 16 residues. CDR1 and CDR2 from the germline V gene are KGHSH and LQKENI. The CDR3 is CASSPIPGQGWTEAFF. Here the CDR3 DNA reads TGTGCCAGCTCACCAATTCCCGGACAGGGTTGGACTGAAGCTTTCTTT.

This clone was found many times. The gene calls are TRBV7-9 and TRBJ1-2; 8 bases are a match to TRBD1. Germline trimming cut 5 bases from V and 8 bases from J; bases unmatched to any gene: 13. Germline CDR1 SEHNR, CDR2 FQNEAQ (reference sequence). The CDR3 has 15 amino acids. The DNA of the CDR3 is TGTGCCAGCAGCCAACTCGCAGGGGGCGCCGACGGCTACACCTTC. It yields the protein CASSQLAGGADGYTF.

This clone showed up just a few times. J is TRBJ2-7 and V is TRBV28, with 8 nucleotides matching TRBD1. CDR3 length: 18 amino acids. The ends lost 7 bases at V and 0 bases at J; junction bases unmatched: 17. The germline CDR1 and CDR2 sequences are MDHEN and SYDVKM. CDR3 sequence: CASIFKGPRGRPSYEQYF. Written as DNA, the CDR3 is TGTGCCAGCATCTTTAAGGGTCCCAGGGGGCGGCCCTCCTACGAGCAGTACTTC.

The chain links TRBV28 to TRBJ2-1; tentatively, D is TRBD1 (5 bases). Trimming left V 7 bases short and J 8 bases short, with 18 bases between. The CDR3 length is 14 residues. Germline V CDR1 and CDR2: MDHEN, SYDVKM. The CDR3 sequence is CASTPPGRVDEQFF. The DNA of the CDR3 is TGTGCCAGCACCCCCCCCGGCAGGGTAGATGAGCAGTTCTTC.

The gene calls are TRBV6-5 and TRBJ2-7, with TRBD1 matching 8 bases. V dropped 2 bases and J dropped 6; count of bases not matched to a gene: 3. Germline loops: CDR1 MNHEY, CDR2 SVGAGI. This CDR3 has 13 amino acids. CDR3 DNA sequence: TGTGCCAGCAGTTACGGACAGGGCTTCGAGCAGTACTTC. Its protein is CASSYGQGFEQYF.

The genes are TRBV28 and TRBJ1-2, with 8 positions matching TRBD1. J was trimmed by 8 bases and V by 5 bases; bases with no gene match: 7. This CDR3 contains 13 residues. CDR1 is MDHEN, CDR2 SYDVKM, per germline. DNA of the CDR3: TGTGCCAGCAGTGCTGCGGACAGGGCCGGCTACACCTTC. Its protein is CASSAADRAGYTF.

V is TRBV4-3 and J is TRBJ2-5, with D unresolved. V was trimmed by 0 bases and J by 2 bases, leaving 4 bases between them. CDR1 is LGHNA and CDR2 is YSLEER in the germline V gene. The CDR3 consists of 13 residues. The CDR3 DNA reads as TGCGCCAGCAGCCAAGACAGACAAGAGACCCAGTACTTC. Residues: CASSQDRQETQYF.

This clone was picked up a small number of times. The chain is built from TRBV29-1 and TRBJ2-7, with TRBD1 matching over 9 bases. Germline lookup yields CDR1 SQVTM and CDR2 ANQGSEA. The CDR3 is made up of 15 amino acids. The J segment lost 5 bases and the V segment lost 1 base, leaving 9 bases of the junction unmatched. CDR3 in DNA: TGCAGCGTTGAAGGGGGGACAGGGTTTTCCCACGAGCAGTACTTC. Protein product: CSVEGGTGFSHEQYF.

The J gene is TRBJ2-1, the V gene TRBV5-1, with D hard to call. This CDR3 has 12 amino acids. V was shortened by 5 bases and J by 5 bases, with 8 bases between the two germline ends. Germline assignment: CDR1 SGHRS and CDR2 YFSETQ. In DNA, the CDR3 is TGCGCCAGCAGACCACAACACAATGAGCAGTTCTTC. This sequence encodes CASRPQHNEQFF.

J is TRBJ2-1 and V is TRBV15; D gene unclear. The CDR3 covers 18 residues. V was clipped by 0 bases and J by 0 bases, with 15 bases between them. The V gene's germline CDR1 is LNHNV and CDR2 YYDKDF (reference sequence). The CDR3 reads CATSREVAAYSSYNEQFF. The CDR3 bases are TGTGCCACCAGCAGAGAAGTGGCAGCGTATAGCTCCTACAATGAGCAGTTCTTC.

This chain joins TRBV5-6 and TRBJ2-7; 14 bases line up with TRBD2. This CDR3 spans 17 amino acids. J lost 2 bases, V lost 4 bases, and 8 bases had no gene match. CDR1 is SGHDT and CDR2 is YYEEEE in the germline V gene. The CDR3 region is CASSRGGLAGAPYEQYF. Written as DNA, the CDR3 is TGTGCCAGCAGCCGGGGGGGACTAGCGGGGGCCCCCTACGAGCAGTACTTC.

To note about this clone: The germline gene is not matched at one end of the junction; a read error may be the cause. The chain couples TRBV3-1 (or the pseudogene TRBV3-2) to TRBJ2-1, with D perhaps matching TRBD2 (5 bases). The CDR3 extends over 16 amino acids. The V gene's germline CDR1 is LGHDT and CDR2 YNNKEL (reference sequence). In DNA, the CDR3 is TGTGCCAGCAGCAAAGAAACTAGTGCCCCTTACAATGAGCAGTTCTTC. Translated, it gives CASSKETSAPYNEQFF.

The gene calls are TRBV7-8 and TRBJ2-1; TRBD1 is a possible D gene (6 bases). The germline CDR1 and CDR2 sequences are SGHVS and FQNEAQ. This CDR3 has 14 residues. The V and J ends lost 10 bases and 6 bases respectively, with 19 bases between them. In nucleotides, the CDR3 is TGTGCCACTAGAAGAGTGGGGGCTGGCAATGAGCAGTTCTTC. Amino acids: CATRRVGAGNEQFF.

This chain connects TRBV9 to TRBJ2-6, with a tentative D call TRBD1 (5 bases). Looked up from germline, CDR1 is SGDLS and CDR2 is YYNGEE. CDR3 size: 18 residues. Trimming stripped 0 bases from V and 0 bases from J, with 13 bases between. Here the CDR3 DNA reads TGTGCCAGCAGCGTAGAGGGTGACAGCCTCTCTGGGGCCAACGTCCTGACTTTC. This encodes CASSVEGDSLSGANVLTF.

V and J are TRBV28 and TRBJ2-5; D is perhaps TRBD2 (5 bases). The germline V gene encodes CDR1 MDHEN and CDR2 SYDVKM. V dropped 5 bases and J dropped 2 bases, with 12 bases sitting between them. The CDR3 spans 14 residues. CDR3 sequence: CASSTPGVQETQYF. The CDR3 nucleotides are TGTGCCAGCAGTACCCCCGGGGTTCAAGAGACCCAGTACTTC.

CDR3 coding DNA: TGTGCCACCAGCCTCGACAGGAGCTCCTACGAGCAGTACTTC. Translated: CATSLDRSSYEQYF. The V gene is TRBV24-1, the J gene TRBJ2-7; weak D call: TRBD1 (6 bases). The CDR3 has 14 residues. V lost 7 bases, J lost 0 bases, and 12 bases lay in between. Looked up from germline, CDR1 is KGHDR and CDR2 is SFDVKD.

The chain couples TRBV5-1 to TRBJ1-5, with D possibly being TRBD1 (6 bases). The V end lost 4 bases, the J end lost 2 bases, and 13 bases lay between the germline ends. The germline V gene has CDR1 SGHRS and CDR2 YFSETQ. This CDR3 contains 15 residues. The CDR3 nucleotides are TGCGCCAGCAGCCCGGTGCCAGGGGGCAATCAGCCCCAGCATTTT. As protein: CASSPVPGGNQPQHF.

V is TRBV19 and J is TRBJ2-5; 10 nucleotides line up with TRBD1. The germline V gene has CDR1 LNHDA and CDR2 SQIVND (reference sequence). The J segment lost 4 bases and the V segment lost 5 bases, leaving 4 bases of the junction unmatched. There are 14 residues in the CDR3. CDR3 bases: TGTGCCAGTAGTGGGAGGACAGGGGGAGAGACCCAGTACTTC. Its translation is CASSGRTGGETQYF.

This clone was detected only once. The chain links TRBV7-9 to TRBJ2-7; 8 nucleotides align to TRBD2. The CDR3 extends over 13 amino acids. Germline assignment: CDR1 SEHNR and CDR2 FQNEAQ (reference sequence). V was clipped by 5 bases and J by 3 bases; unmatched bases: 3. The CDR3 DNA sequence: TGTGCCAGCAGCACCGGGGGGGGCTACGAGCAGTACTTC. This codes for CASSTGGGYEQYF.

This clone is a singleton in its sample. V gene TRBV5-1 combines with J gene TRBJ2-1; possible D gene TRBD2, 6 bases. The CDR3 has 16 residues. Trimming stripped 6 bases from V and 5 bases from J, with 21 bases between. Looked up from germline, CDR1 is SGHRS and CDR2 is YFSETQ. The CDR3 DNA is TGCGCCAGCAATCGACTAGTCCAAGAGTACCACAATGAGCAGTTCTTC. As protein: CASNRLVQEYHNEQFF.

V gene TRBV19 combines with J gene TRBJ2-3; no clear D. The CDR3 has 16 amino acids. V lost 3 bases to trimming and J lost 0 bases, with 13 bases between them. CDR1 is LNHDA and CDR2 is SQIVND in the germline V gene (reference sequence). The chain's CDR3 is CASSIQALGSTDTQYF. DNA of the CDR3: TGTGCCAGTAGTATTCAGGCCCTTGGTAGCACAGATACGCAGTATTTT.

This rearrangement joins TRBV11-3 to TRBJ2-1, with D hard to call. The CDR3 has 16 residues. The germline V gene has CDR1 SGHNT and CDR2 YENEEA. Trimming removed 0 bases at V and 2 bases at J, with 11 bases between. Written as DNA, the CDR3 is TGTGCCAGCAGCTTAGAAGGCGGAGTAGCCTACAATGAGCAGTTCTTC. It translates to CASSLEGGVAYNEQFF. Full variable domain (rest looked up from reference TRBV11-3 and TRBJ2-1): EAGVVQSPRYKIIEKKQPVAFWCNPISGHNTLYWYLQNLGQGPELLIRYENEEAVDDSQLPKDRFSAERLKGVDSTLKIQPAELGDSAVYLCASSLEGGVAYNEQFFGPGTRLTVL.

The rearrangement joins TRBV5-5 to TRBJ2-5; 7 bases fit TRBD2. Unmatched junction bases numbered 10, after V lost 4 bases and J lost 7 bases. CDR3 size: 14 residues. Germline V gene lookup returns CDR1 SGHKS and CDR2 YYEKEE (reference sequence). The CDR3 DNA follows: TGTGCCAGCAGCCCGGATGGACTAGTCGTGACCCAGTACTTC. Amino acid sequence: CASSPDGLVVTQYF. Full variable domain (missing parts from reference TRBV5-5 and TRBJ2-5): DAGVTQSPTHLIKTRGQQVTLRCSPISGHKSVSWYQQVLGQGPQFIFQYYEKEERGRGNFPDRFSARQFPNYSSELNVNALLLGDSALYLCASSPDGLVVTQYFGPGTRLLVL.

The rearrangement uses TRBV20-1 and TRBJ1-5; D ambiguous. The CDR3 is 11 residues long. From germline, CDR1 is DFQATT and CDR2 SNEGSKA (reference sequence). V was trimmed by 5 bases and J by 3 bases, leaving 5 bases between them. This CDR3 is CSAEDNQPQHF. In DNA form, the CDR3 reads TGCAGTGCTGAGGACAATCAGCCCCAGCATTTT.

V gene TRBV28 combines with J gene TRBJ2-5; maybe TRBD1 (5 bases). CDR3 size: 15 residues. V was shortened by 5 bases and J by 5 bases, with 18 bases between the two germline ends. Germline loops: CDR1 MDHEN, CDR2 SYDVKM. The CDR3 sequence is CASSPPLRVRETQYF. The CDR3 DNA sequence: TGTGCCAGCAGTCCTCCCCTCAGGGTCCGGGAGACCCAGTACTTC.